Each of the 6 T cell receptor beta chains below was sequenced from the same sample in a study of blood T cell repertoires in COVID-19. Generated by immunoSEQ multiplex PCR, the TCRdb table keeps only in-frame clones and is missing some. Of 250,000 to 350,000 clones in the sample, around 82% were seen once. Sequenced material: peripheral blood. The source is a woman in her fifties or sixties with acute or convalescent COVID-19.

The chain uses TRBV4-1 and TRBJ1-1; D is unresolved. CDR3 length: 14 amino acids. V was clipped by 3 bases and J by 2 bases, with 10 bases between them. CDR1 MGHRA and CDR2 YSYEKL come from the germline V gene. The CDR3 sequence: CASSQGDRNTEAFF. CDR3 nucleotides: TGCGCCAGCAGCCAGGGCGACCGAAACACTGAAGCTTTCTTT.

The genes are TRBV11-2 and TRBJ1-6, with a possible D match to TRBD1 (5 bases). The V gene's germline CDR1 is SGHAT and CDR2 FQNNGV. V lost 5 bases, J lost 2 bases, and 13 bases lay in between. The CDR3 has 16 amino acids. The CDR3 protein is CASSQGEGPYNSPLHF. Here the CDR3 DNA reads TGTGCCAGCAGCCAAGGGGAGGGTCCCTATAATTCACCCCTCCACTTT.

The V and J genes are TRBV18 and TRBJ2-7; the match to TRBD1 covers 9 bases. V lost 8 bases to trimming and J lost 1 base; unmatched junction nucleotides: 6. Germline lookup yields CDR1 KGHSH and CDR2 LQKENI. This CDR3 spans 14 amino acids. The CDR3 DNA is TGTGCCAGCCAAACCGGGACAGGGTCCTACGAGCAGTACTTC. Translation: CASQTGTGSYEQYF. Full variable domain (rest looked up from reference TRBV18 and TRBJ2-7): NAGVMQNPRHLVRRRGQEARLRCSPMKGHSHVYWYRQLPEEGLKFMVYLQKENIIDESGMPKERFSAEFPKEGPSILRIQQVVRGDSAAYFCASQTGTGSYEQYFGPGTRLTVT.

The chain employs TRBV6-2 or TRBV6-3 and TRBJ2-2; weak D call: TRBD2 (6 bases). The V end was cut by 6 bases, the J end by 4 bases, with 18 bases between. CDR3 length equals 16 residues. Germline CDR1 is MNHEY and CDR2 is SVGEGT. The chain's CDR3 is CASSAHGGPGTGELFF. In nucleotides, the CDR3 is TGTGCCAGCAGCGCACACGGAGGGCCGGGCACCGGGGAGCTGTTTTTT.

A few counts support this clone. The chain is built from TRBV2 and TRBJ2-5; D remains unclear. CDR3 length: 13 amino acids. The V gene lost 8 bases and the J gene lost 5 bases, with 15 bases spanning the gap. CDR1 and CDR2 (germline): SNHLY, FYNNEI. CDR3 protein: CASQVGSLETQYF. The CDR3 DNA is TGTGCCAGCCAGGTGGGCTCACTCGAGACCCAGTACTTC.

This chain connects TRBV24-1 to TRBJ2-3; a weak D match, TRBD2 (6 bases). V was shortened by 1 base and J by 6 bases, with 7 bases between the two germline ends. CDR3 size: 13 residues. Looked up from germline, CDR1 is KGHDR and CDR2 is SFDVKD. CDR3: CATSDFGGDTQYF. DNA of the CDR3: TGTGCCACCAGTGATTTTGGGGGGGATACGCAGTATTTT.